The entry that follows covers one T cell receptor beta chain sequence. The data belong to a study of blood T cells in healthy people across ages. Study-level information: In model experiments, template switching was able to capture about one barcoded beta molecule for every two T cells that were present.

CDR1 is MNHEY, CDR2 SVGEGT, per germline. The CDR3 totals 13 residues. V lost 6 bases and J lost 3, with 12 bases in between. It was with a sample-barcoded 5' primer and a J-beta primer mix that a second PCR of about 7 to 12 cycles was run. The authors tagged each cDNA molecule using a template-switch adaptor with 12 random nucleotides. Every sample returned 2.5 million or more CDR3-containing paired-end reads. In TCRdb, the 5' RACE reads were re-called with MiXCR into one record per CDR3 protein. The table has about 900,000 distinct CDR3 sequences, approximately 65% seen once. The chain joins TRBV6-2 or TRBV6-3 to TRBJ2-7; D tentatively reads TRBD1 or TRBD2 (5 bases each). The sequenced material came from blood. The sequence derives from a man aged 30 to 45 in good health. CDR3 in amino acids: CASSTWDGYEQYF. In nucleotides, the CDR3 is TGTGCCAGCAGCACCTGGGACGGCTACGAGCAGTACTTC.